This TCR beta chain was identified in a study of blood T cell repertoires in COVID-19. Study in general: Sites across the United States, Italy and Spain contributed samples from acute and convalescent COVID-19. Nucleic acid was either cDNA or gDNA, and it came from T cells, B-cell-depleted T cells, or PBMCs.

This clone occurred many times. The CDR3 extends over 13 amino acids. After removal of 8 bases from V and 8 bases from J, the junction contained 4 bases not matched to a gene. Per the original data handling: Reference gene primer amplification in the assay estimated nucleated cell counts. This table comes from immunoSEQ multiplex PCR, and its TCRdb copy is limited to in-frame clones, with some not included. Clone size and the V and J calls come from that table; the DNA yielded D and trimming. This sample has fewer than 80,000 clones; less than 85% occur once, and the top ten carry more than 20%. The rearrangement links TRBV23-1 to TRBJ1-6; 9 bases match TRBD1. TRBV23-1 is classed as an ORF, of uncertain function. The specimen sequenced was peripheral blood. This TCR was recovered from a man between 60 and 75 years old with acute or convalescent COVID-19. In DNA form, the CDR3 reads TGCGCCAGCCACAGGGGGCTCGATTCACCCCTCCACTTT. The encoded protein is CASHRGLDSPLHF.